The clone carrying this T cell receptor beta chain was seen a handful of times. The antigen is unknown. Unmatched junction bases numbered 8, after V lost 5 bases and J lost 7 bases. The V gene's germline CDR1 is LNHDA and CDR2 SQIVND (reference sequence). This CDR3 comprises 15 residues. TCRbeta library construction was performed incorporating unique molecular identifiers. TCRdb passed the PCR reads through MiXCR, listing each CDR3 protein once. The data contain 330,000 or so distinct CDR3 sequences, 6.5% to 9% of them singletons. The data derive from a study of T-cell reconstitution after alpha-beta-depleted transplantation in children. General study findings and limits: Surviving thymic progenitors and recipient T cells were the source of high TCRbeta diversity at day 60 in some patients. After transplant, at about two months, alpha-beta T cells were reportedly derived from several hundred expanded graft clones. By one year post-transplant, T-cell counts and diversity largely arose from T cells that were newly produced.

The clonotype comes from a female patient between 2 and 15 years old who had a stem cell transplant for Fanconi anemia, so the T cells may come from the graft donor. This chain joins TRBV19 and TRBJ1-2; 12 bases agree with TRBD1. Sequenced material: peripheral blood, taken 360 days after TCRalphabeta/CD19-depleted stem cell transplant. In nucleotides, the CDR3 is TGTGCCAGTAGTTTTCCGGGACAGGGGGCTGGTGGCTACACCTTC. Its translation: CASSFPGQGAGGYTF.